This is a list of T cell receptor beta chains from one sample in a study of neurological immune-mediated disorders. From the 5' RACE reads, TCRdb called clonotypes with MiXCR, one entry per CDR3 protein. The sample lists about 29,000 distinct CDR3 sequences, around 10% occurring once. Source material: PBMCs. Receptors originate from a man aged 60 to 75 in good health. CDR3s include the opening cysteine and the closing phenylalanine or tryptophan. A D gene is named only where the DNA matches it firmly. Some rows have no size entry. The others give once, few or many, or a class for an expanded clone.

cdr3_aa | cdr3_nt | d_call | clone_size | j_call | v_call | cdr3_length
CSARDAFDYQDTQYF | TGCAGTGCTAGAGACGCCTTCGACTACCAGGATACGCAGTATTTT | - | many | TRBJ2-3 | TRBV20-1 | 15
CASSPDRDLVAYGYTF | TGTGCCAGCTCACCCGACAGGGACCTCGTTGCCTATGGCTACACCTTC | TRBD1 | - | TRBJ1-2 | TRBV18 | 16
CASSALRDTQYF | TGTGCCAGCAGCGCTCTGAGGGATACGCAGTATTTT | - | - | TRBJ2-3 | TRBV7-6 | 12
CASRDRPYEQYF | TGTGCCAGCAGAGACAGACCCTACGAGCAGTACTTC | - | many | TRBJ2-7 | TRBV6-2/TRBV6-3 | 12
CASSAGSTGSGELFF | TGTGCCAGTAGTGCAGGCAGCACAGGGTCCGGGGAGCTGTTTTTT | - | many | TRBJ2-2 | TRBV19 | 15
CASRRTGIRADEQFF | TGTGCCAGCAGAAGGACAGGGATTCGGGCGGATGAGCAGTTCTTC | TRBD1 | many | TRBJ2-1 | TRBV12-3/TRBV12-4 | 15
CASSYSDRSRPLYGYTF | TGTGCCAGCAGCTATTCGGATCGGAGTAGACCGCTCTATGGCTACACCTTC | - | medium-sized | TRBJ1-2 | TRBV5-5 | 17
CSASRDREDTQYF | TGCAGTGCTAGCCGGGACAGGGAAGATACGCAGTATTTT | TRBD1 | many | TRBJ2-3 | TRBV20-1 | 13
CSAPDRSRLFF | TGCAGTGCCCCCGACCGGTCGAGACTGTTTTTT | - | many | TRBJ1-4 | TRBV20-1 | 11
CSARRPQNTEAFF | TGCAGTGCTAGAAGGCCACAGAACACTGAAGCTTTCTTT | - | many | TRBJ1-1 | TRBV20-1 | 13
CASSRVGTGIVGYTF | TGTGCCAGCAGCCGGGTCGGGACAGGGATTGTCGGCTACACCTTC | TRBD1 | many | TRBJ1-2 | TRBV27 | 15
CSARDRGTSSTDTQYF | TGCAGTGCTAGAGATCGAGGGACTAGCAGCACAGATACGCAGTATTTT | TRBD2 | many | TRBJ2-3 | TRBV20-1 | 16
CASSHNSGANVLTF | TGTGCCAGCAGCCACAACTCTGGGGCCAACGTCCTGACTTTC | - | medium-sized | TRBJ2-6 | TRBV7-2 | 14
CASSQAVGQGKTGELFF | TGCGCCAGCAGCCAAGCGGTGGGACAGGGAAAAACCGGGGAGCTGTTTTTT | TRBD1 | medium-sized | TRBJ2-2 | TRBV4-1 | 17
CASRRRTSGTQETQYF | TGTGCCAGCAGACGCCGGACTAGCGGGACCCAAGAGACCCAGTACTTC | TRBD2 | many | TRBJ2-5 | TRBV3-1 | 16
CSAQKTGSGNTIYF | TGCAGTGCCCAAAAAACGGGCTCTGGAAACACCATATATTTT | - | many | TRBJ1-3 | TRBV20-1 | 14
CASSLEMNEKLFF | TGTGCCAGCAGCTTGGAAATGAATGAAAAACTGTTTTTT | - | - | TRBJ1-4 | TRBV6-1 | 13
CATSRSIGPTSYEQYF | TGTGCCACCAGCAGATCTATCGGACCGACGTCCTACGAGCAGTACTTC | - | many | TRBJ2-7 | TRBV15 | 16
CASGSAWEQETQYF | TGTGCCAGCGGTAGTGCGTGGGAACAAGAGACCCAGTACTTC | - | - | TRBJ2-5 | TRBV5-6 | 14
CSAIRTEETQYF | TGCAGTGCTATACGGACTGAGGAGACCCAGTACTTC | - | many | TRBJ2-5 | TRBV20-1 | 12
CASTLGGRGRSGANVLTF | TGTGCCAGCACCTTAGGGGGGCGGGGAAGGTCCGGGGCCAACGTCCTGACTTTC | - | many | TRBJ2-6 | TRBV28 | 18
CASSLDLLVVQGGEQYF | TGTGCCAGCAGCTTAGATCTTCTGGTGGTTCAGGGTGGGGAGCAGTACTTC | - | large | TRBJ2-7 | TRBV11-2 | 17
CASSRGQKETQYF | TGTGCCAGCAGTAGAGGACAAAAAGAGACCCAGTACTTC | - | many | TRBJ2-5 | TRBV12-3/TRBV12-4 | 13
CASTSGGAWDEQFF | TGTGCCTCGACTAGCGGGGGTGCTTGGGATGAGCAGTTCTTC | TRBD2 | many | TRBJ2-1 | TRBV10-3 | 14
CSSSSRGGSTDKQYF | TGTTCCAGCAGCTCACGGGGCGGGAGCACAGATAAGCAGTATTTT | TRBD2 | once | TRBJ2-3 | TRBV9 | 15
CSGVSSTDTQYF | TGCAGCGGCGTCTCTAGCACAGATACGCAGTATTTT | - | many | TRBJ2-3 | TRBV29-1 | 12
CASSPGSSNQPQHF | TGTGCCAGCTCACCCGGGTCCAGCAATCAGCCCCAGCATTTT | - | few | TRBJ1-5 | TRBV18 | 14
CASSRQGWETQYF | TGTGCCAGCAGCCGGCAGGGTTGGGAGACCCAGTACTTC | - | many | TRBJ2-5 | TRBV7-9 | 13
CASRLAGGRVDNEQFF | TGTGCCAGCAGGCTAGCGGGGGGGCGAGTAGACAATGAGCAGTTCTTC | TRBD2 | many | TRBJ2-1 | TRBV6-6 | 16
CASSEGSRVGGNTIYF | TGTGCCAGCAGTGAAGGGTCGCGGGTTGGAGGAAACACCATATATTTT | - | medium-sized | TRBJ1-3 | TRBV2 | 16
CASSQGTSGYEQYF | TGCGCCAGCAGCCAGGGGACTAGCGGATACGAGCAGTACTTC | TRBD2 | many | TRBJ2-7 | TRBV5-1 | 14
CASSLPWGQSNYEQYF | TGTGCCAGCAGCTTGCCGTGGGGACAGAGTAACTACGAGCAGTACTTC | TRBD1 | many | TRBJ2-7 | TRBV5-6 | 16
CASSQGPSSYEQYF | TGTGCCAGCAGCCAGGGTCCGAGCTCCTACGAGCAGTACTTC | - | many | TRBJ2-7 | TRBV3-1 | 14
CASNSGQMTGGYTF | TGTGCCAGCAATTCAGGGCAAATGACGGGTGGCTACACCTTC | - | many | TRBJ1-2 | TRBV6-5 | 14
CASGKGRNTEAFF | TGTGCCAGCGGAAAAGGGAGGAACACTGAAGCTTTCTTT | - | many | TRBJ1-1 | TRBV3-1 | 13
CASSPGLAGSYNEQFF | TGTGCCAGCAGCCCAGGACTAGCGGGAAGCTACAATGAGCAGTTCTTC | TRBD2 | many | TRBJ2-1 | TRBV7-2 | 16
CASQKRTGVYEQYF | TGTGCCAGCCAAAAACGGACAGGGGTCTACGAGCAGTACTTC | TRBD1 | many | TRBJ2-7 | TRBV6-2/TRBV6-3 | 14
CASSVRPFYEGKLFF | TGTGCCAGCAGCGTACGACCGTTTTACGAAGGAAAACTGTTTTTT | - | many | TRBJ1-4 | TRBV4-2 | 15
CASSLGETGGLQPQHF | TGCGCCAGCAGCTTGGGGGAGACAGGGGGTCTACAGCCCCAGCATTTT | TRBD1 | many | TRBJ1-5 | TRBV5-1 | 16
CAWSVHSQSFF | TGTGCCTGGAGTGTACACAGCCAATCTTTCTTT | - | many | TRBJ1-1 | TRBV30 | 11
CASSLGGIQYF | TGTGCCAGCAGCCTAGGGGGAATTCAGTACTTC | - | many | TRBJ2-4 | TRBV5-5 | 11
CASSPMGQTTDTQYF | TGTGCCAGCTCACCAATGGGGCAGACCACAGATACGCAGTATTTT | - | - | TRBJ2-3 | TRBV18 | 15